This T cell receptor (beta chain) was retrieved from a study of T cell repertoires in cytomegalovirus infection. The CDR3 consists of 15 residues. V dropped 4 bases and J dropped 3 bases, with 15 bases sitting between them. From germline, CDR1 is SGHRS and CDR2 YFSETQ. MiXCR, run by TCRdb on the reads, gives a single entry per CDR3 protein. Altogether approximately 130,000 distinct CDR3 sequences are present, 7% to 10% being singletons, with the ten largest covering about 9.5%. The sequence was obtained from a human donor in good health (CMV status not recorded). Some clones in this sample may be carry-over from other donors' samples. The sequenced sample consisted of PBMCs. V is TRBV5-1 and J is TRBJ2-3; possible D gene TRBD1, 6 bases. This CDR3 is CASSQTGRVTDTQYF. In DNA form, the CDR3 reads TGCGCCAGCAGCCAAACAGGGCGGGTGACAGATACGCAGTATTTT.